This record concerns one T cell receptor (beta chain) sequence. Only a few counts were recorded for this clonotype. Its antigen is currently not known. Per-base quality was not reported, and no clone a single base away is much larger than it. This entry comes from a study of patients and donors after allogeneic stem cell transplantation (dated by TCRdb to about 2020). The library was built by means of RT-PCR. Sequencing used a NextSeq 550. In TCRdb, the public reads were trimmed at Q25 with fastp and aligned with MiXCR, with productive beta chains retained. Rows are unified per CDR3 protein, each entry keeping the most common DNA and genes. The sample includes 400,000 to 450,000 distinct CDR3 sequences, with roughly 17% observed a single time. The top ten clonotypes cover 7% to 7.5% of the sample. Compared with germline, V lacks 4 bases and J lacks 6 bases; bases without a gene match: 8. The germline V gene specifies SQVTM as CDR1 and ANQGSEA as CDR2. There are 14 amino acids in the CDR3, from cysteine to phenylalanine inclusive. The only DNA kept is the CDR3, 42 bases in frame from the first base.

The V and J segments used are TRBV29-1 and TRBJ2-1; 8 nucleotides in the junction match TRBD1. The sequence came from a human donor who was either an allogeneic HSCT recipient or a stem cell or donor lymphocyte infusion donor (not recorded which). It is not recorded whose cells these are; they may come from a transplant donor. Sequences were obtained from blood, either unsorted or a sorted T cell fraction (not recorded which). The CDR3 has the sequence CSVVFRGLINEQFF. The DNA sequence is TGCAGCGTTGTTTTCAGGGGGCTAATCAATGAGCAGTTCTTC.